These 29 T cell receptor beta chains were all obtained from the same sample, sequenced in a study of neurological immune-mediated disorders (dated by TCRdb to about 2019). Library generation was performed with 5' RACE. The sequencer was an Illumina HiSeq 2500. TCRdb reprocessing: public reads trimmed at Q25 with fastp, clones called with MiXCR, in-frame beta chains kept. Rows with a matching CDR3 protein are joined into one entry that keeps the most common DNA and genes. For this sample the table gives more than 45,000 distinct CDR3 sequences, of which around 4% were detected only once. Of the sample, around 1.5% falls within the top ten clones. Sequencing used PBMCs. Source of these receptors: a man aged 25-40 years with multiple sclerosis.

This clonotype was seen ten or more times. The V and J genes are TRBV7-7 and TRBJ2-5; 8 bases align to TRBD1. This CDR3 comprises 15 residues. V gave up 6 bases and J gave up 2 bases; unmatched junction bases: 8. Germline V gene sequence: CDR1 SSHAT, CDR2 FNYEAQ (reference sequence). The CDR3 bases are TGTGCCAGCAGGGCCGGGACAGGACCTCAAGAGACCCAGTACTTC. The encoded protein is CASRAGTGPQETQYF. Together with reference TRBV7-7 and TRBJ2-5, the CDR3 gives the full variable domain: GAGVSQSPRYKVTKRGQDVTLRCDPISSHATLYWYQQALGQGPEFLTYFNYEAQPDKSGLPSDRFSAERPEGSISTLTIQRTEQRDSAMYRCASRAGTGPQETQYFGPGTRLLVL.

In this sample, this clonotype turned up many times. The CDR3 DNA reads as TGCGCCAGCAGCCAAGCCCTATGGGGGGCGAATGGCTACACCTTC. This gives the protein CASSQALWGANGYTF. The chain combines TRBV4-1 with TRBJ1-2, with a possible D match to TRBD1 (6 bases). The V end lost 1 base, the J end lost 6 bases, and 15 bases lay between the germline ends. The CDR3 has 15 residues. CDR1 is MGHRA and CDR2 is YSYEKL in the germline V gene.

V usage is TRBV25-1 and J usage is TRBJ1-2; the D is unclear. The V and J ends lost 3 bases and 5 bases respectively, with 10 bases between them. CDR3 length equals 13 residues. CDR1 MGHDK and CDR2 SYGVNS come from the germline V gene. CDR3 protein: CASSDRGPYGYTF. CDR3 bases: TGTGCCAGCAGTGACCGCGGGCCTTATGGCTACACCTTC.

The table lists this clonotype with many counts. The genes are TRBV20-1 and TRBJ2-1; 7 bases map to TRBD2. After removal of 0 bases from V and 12 bases from J, the junction contained 14 bases not matched to a gene. CDR3 length: 15 amino acids. The germline gives CDR1 DFQATT, CDR2 SNEGSKA (reference sequence). This chain's CDR3 is CSARDHGLAERGQFF. As DNA, the CDR3 is TGCAGTGCTAGAGATCATGGGCTAGCGGAGAGGGGGCAGTTCTTC.

This clonotype was recorded many times. The chain combines TRBV28 with TRBJ1-5, with D tentatively TRBD1 (6 bases). In germline, CDR1 is MDHEN, CDR2 SYDVKM. This CDR3 contains 14 residues. V lost 3 bases to trimming and J lost 6 bases, with 12 bases between them. CDR3 in amino acids: CASSLPGGGQPQHF. The CDR3 bases are TGTGCCAGCAGTTTGCCGGGGGGCGGTCAGCCCCAGCATTTT.

Many counts were recorded for this clonotype. The gene calls are TRBV4-1 and TRBJ2-1; no definite D call. V shed 0 bases and J shed 10 bases, with 16 bases lying between them. This CDR3 is 15 amino acids long. Per the germline V gene, CDR1 is MGHRA and CDR2 is YSYEKL. CDR3 nucleotides: TGCGCCAGCAGCCAAGATCCGGGCTACACAAGGGAGCAGTTCTTC. It is translated as CASSQDPGYTREQFF.

This clonotype was seen at least ten times. The chain links TRBV3-1 to TRBJ2-1, with 7 bases that match TRBD2. Per the germline V gene, CDR1 is LGHDT and CDR2 is YNNKEL (reference sequence). Trimming removed 2 bases from V and 7 bases from J; junction bases left unmatched: 5. The CDR3 covers 14 residues. CDR3 protein: CASSQLLGGNEQFF. CDR3 sequence (DNA): TGTGCCAGCAGCCAACTCCTGGGAGGGAATGAGCAGTTCTTC.

This clonotype was seen at least ten times. The chain joins TRBV6-5 to TRBJ2-7, with 8 bases aligning to TRBD1. Germline CDR1 reads MNHEY; CDR2 reads SVGAGI. Trimming removed 5 bases from V and 2 bases from J; junction bases left unmatched: 5. CDR3 size: 14 residues. The DNA for the CDR3 is TGTGCCAGCAGTGGGCAGGGGGCGACCTACGAGCAGTACTTC. It translates to CASSGQGATYEQYF.

As concerns this clonotype: One base away lies a much larger clone, so this may be a sequencing read error. The final CDR3 position lacks the conserved phenylalanine or tryptophan, pointing to a likely read error. Because the CDR3's place on the DNA is in doubt, the DNA is left out and the CDR3 is given as listed by TCRdb. This chain joins TRBV5-1 and TRBJ1-5; whether TRBD1, the table's D call, matches the DNA was not checked. Germline lookup yields CDR1 SGHRS and CDR2 YFSETQ. The CDR3 sequence runs 13 residues, both termini included. CDR3 sequence: CASSLEGVKPQNI.

This clonotype was seen more than once but under ten times. The rearrangement joins TRBV27 to TRBJ1-1; D unclear. Germline V CDR1 and CDR2: MNHEY, SMNVEV (reference sequence). V was pared by 3 bases and J by 6 bases, with 11 bases between. This CDR3 is built from 13 residues. In nucleotides, the CDR3 is TGTGCCAGCAGTTTCAAGGGCTCGGCTGAAGCTTTCTTT. It yields the protein CASSFKGSAEAFF.

This clonotype was counted ten times or more. The chain uses TRBV6-5 and TRBJ1-2; 7 positions agree with TRBD1. The CDR3 is 13 amino acids. V shed 6 bases, J shed 7 bases, and the junction held 8 bases outside the gene matches. Germline loops: CDR1 MNHEY, CDR2 SVGAGI. CDR3 nucleotide sequence: TGTGCCAGCAGATTTACAGGGGCTTTTGGCTACACCTTC. Translated: CASRFTGAFGYTF.

This clonotype has at least ten counts. The chain combines TRBV6-1 with TRBJ1-5, with D possibly TRBD1 on 6 matching bases. The length of the CDR3 is 14 residues. Germline V gene sequence: CDR1 MNHNS, CDR2 SASEGT. The V end lost 3 bases, the J end lost 6 bases, and 12 bases lay between the germline ends. The DNA of the CDR3 is TGTGCCAGCAGTGATCGGCAGGGGAGTCAGCCCCAGCATTTT. It specifies CASSDRQGSQPQHF.

V usage is TRBV5-8 and J usage is TRBJ1-2; the D is unclear. V lost 0 bases to trimming and J lost 2 bases, with 8 bases between them. CDR3 length equals 14 residues. Germline assignment: CDR1 SGHTS and CDR2 YDEGEE. This chain's CDR3 is CASSLEKRNYGYTF. The DNA of the CDR3 is TGTGCCAGCAGCTTGGAGAAAAGGAACTATGGCTACACCTTC.

The table lists this clonotype with many counts. The chain combines TRBV10-3 with TRBJ2-3; 14 bases are shared with TRBD2. The V segment lost 2 bases and the J segment 5 bases; nucleotides outside the gene matches: 0. CDR1 is ENHRY and CDR2 is SYGVKD in the germline V gene. The CDR3 totals 15 residues. Here the CDR3 DNA reads TGTGCCATCAGTGAGGGACTAGCGGGAGGAGATACGCAGTATTTT. Protein sequence: CAISEGLAGGDTQYF.

This clonotype was counted ten times or more. This chain links TRBV5-1 with TRBJ1-2; TRBD1 aligns across 12 bases. The CDR3 runs 15 residues. Trimming at V came to 5 bases and at J to 3 bases, leaving 5 bases not matched to a gene. Per the germline V gene, CDR1 is SGHRS and CDR2 is YFSETQ. For the CDR3, the DNA is TGCGCCAGCAGTTCCGGGACAGGGGGCGACTATGGCTACACCTTC. It is translated as CASSSGTGGDYGYTF.

This clonotype was detected ten times or more. The chain couples TRBV20-1 to TRBJ1-1, with 9 bases aligning to TRBD1. Unmatched junction bases numbered 4, after V lost 3 bases and J lost 5 bases. Germline CDR1 DFQATT, CDR2 SNEGSKA (reference sequence). The CDR3 runs to 13 residues. The CDR3 spells CSARTGGVTEAFF. CDR3 in DNA: TGCAGTGCTAGGACAGGGGGAGTAACTGAAGCTTTCTTT.

This clonotype was recorded many times. The J gene is TRBJ2-3, the V gene TRBV9; perhaps TRBD2 as D (5 bases). Trimming took 0 bases from V and 2 from J, leaving 16 bases between them. Germline CDR1 and CDR2: SGDLS and YYNGEE. There are 17 residues in the CDR3. The CDR3 loop is CASSVGSSGSPTDTQYF. As DNA, the CDR3 is TGTGCCAGCAGCGTAGGAAGTTCGGGGTCCCCCACAGATACGCAGTATTTT.

This clonotype appeared many times. V and J are TRBV7-9 and TRBJ1-2; no clear D. This CDR3 is built from 12 residues. V lost 10 bases and J 3 bases, leaving 12 bases between the germline ends. Germline V gives CDR1 SEHNR, CDR2 FQNEAQ (reference sequence). CDR3 sequence (DNA): TGTGCCACCCATACTAGAGACTATGGCTACACCTTC. Amino acids: CATHTRDYGYTF.

This clonotype has ten or more counts. The V call is TRBV20-1, the J call TRBJ1-5; no reliable D call. V was pared by 2 bases and J by 2 bases, with 4 bases between. The CDR3 consists of 12 residues. The V gene's germline CDR1 is DFQATT and CDR2 SNEGSKA (reference sequence). The CDR3 nucleotides read TGCAGTGCTAGAACGGGCAATCAGCCCCAGCATTTT. This gives the protein CSARTGNQPQHF.

This clonotype was found many times. This rearrangement joins TRBV12-3 or TRBV12-4 to TRBJ1-2; D unresolved. CDR3 length equals 12 residues. Trimming cost V 7 bases and J 7 bases, with 13 bases left between them. The CDR3 loop is CASTWGNLGYTF. As DNA, the CDR3 is TGTGCCAGCACCTGGGGTAACCTTGGCTACACCTTC.

This clonotype came up a few times. The CDR3 does not close with the conserved phenylalanine or tryptophan, likely indicating a read error. The chain joins TRBV7-2 to TRBJ1-6; D uncertain. Trimming took off 3 bases at V and 3 bases at J, with 0 bases between the two ends. The germline V gene encodes CDR1 SGHTA and CDR2 FQGNSA. The CDR3 consists of 12 residues. CDR3 bases: TGTGCCAGCAGCTTCTATAATTCACCCCTCCACAAT. Translating it yields CASSFYNSPLHN.

Many counts were recorded for this clonotype. The genes are TRBV4-1 and TRBJ1-3; D is possibly TRBD1 (6 bases). In germline, CDR1 is MGHRA, CDR2 YSYEKL. This CDR3 region has 17 residues. Trimming cost V 1 base and J 2 bases, with 15 bases left between them. The CDR3 is CASSQGLYDRTGNTIYF. The CDR3 DNA follows: TGCGCCAGCAGCCAAGGATTATATGACAGGACTGGAAACACCATATATTTT.

This clonotype was recorded many times. The V and J genes are TRBV20-1 and TRBJ2-1; D gene ambiguous. V dropped 1 base and J dropped 3 bases, with 16 bases sitting between them. Germline V gives CDR1 DFQATT, CDR2 SNEGSKA (reference sequence). The CDR3 has 16 amino acids. The CDR3 here is CSARVKMGGLYNEQFF. In nucleotides, the CDR3 is TGCAGTGCTAGAGTAAAAATGGGCGGCCTCTACAATGAGCAGTTCTTC.

The sample holds many counts of this clonotype. The chain has TRBV20-1 and TRBJ1-2; 8 bases are shared with TRBD1. This CDR3 comprises 13 residues. V trimming: 3 bases; J trimming: 4 bases; junction bases outside the gene matches: 4. The V gene's germline CDR1 is DFQATT and CDR2 SNEGSKA (reference sequence). The CDR3 region has the DNA TGCAGTGCTAGGGACAGGGAAAGCTATGGCTACACCTTC. Translating gives CSARDRESYGYTF.

The sample holds many counts of this clonotype. The chain carries TRBV20-1 and TRBJ2-5, with TRBD2 matching 12 bases. The junction had 9 bases not matched to a gene; V was cut back by 4 bases and J by 0 bases. In germline, CDR1 is DFQATT, CDR2 SNEGSKA (reference sequence). The CDR3 is made up of 17 amino acids. The CDR3 reads CSAKRLAGAPYQETQYF. The CDR3 nucleotides read TGCAGTGCTAAGCGACTAGCGGGGGCCCCGTACCAAGAGACCCAGTACTTC.

This clonotype was observed many times. The chain employs TRBV29-1 and TRBJ1-2, with D maybe TRBD1 (6 bases). The CDR3 has 12 residues. V was pared by 4 bases and J by 6 bases, with 12 bases between. CDR1 and CDR2 (germline): SQVTM, ANQGSEA. The CDR3 loop reads CSVARAGDGYTF. The CDR3 DNA reads TGCAGCGTTGCTCGGGCAGGGGATGGCTACACCTTC.

The table lists this clonotype with many counts. This chain uses TRBV28 with TRBJ2-1; 7 bases agree with TRBD2. With V trimmed by 4 bases and J by 7 bases, 7 bases remained unmatched. From germline, CDR1 is MDHEN and CDR2 SYDVKM. The CDR3 is made up of 14 amino acids. The CDR3 DNA reads TGTGCCAGCAGTTCGACCGGGACTATTAATGAGCAGTTCTTC. This codes for CASSSTGTINEQFF. Full variable domain (remainder filled in from reference TRBV28 and TRBJ2-1): DVKVTQSSRYLVKRTGEKVFLECVQDMDHENMFWYRQDPGLGLRLIYFSYDVKMKEKGDIPEGYSVSREKKERFSLILESASTNQTSMYLCASSSTGTINEQFFGPGTRLTVL.

This clonotype was picked up many times. The chain couples TRBV28 to TRBJ1-4, with no clear D. The ends were cut back, 1 base at V and 2 bases at J, with 5 bases in the middle. The length of the CDR3 is 14 residues. Germline values: CDR1 MDHEN, CDR2 SYDVKM. The CDR3 loop is CASSLSRTNEKLFF. The DNA of the CDR3 is TGTGCCAGCAGTTTATCTAGGACTAATGAAAAACTGTTTTTT.

This clonotype was counted many times. The V and J genes are TRBV11-3 and TRBJ2-7, with D tentatively TRBD2 (6 bases). This CDR3 spans 13 amino acids. Trimming removed 4 bases from V and 3 bases from J, with 10 bases in between. Germline loops: CDR1 SGHNT, CDR2 YENEEA. The CDR3 is CASSSGRNYEQYF. The CDR3 coding sequence is TGTGCCAGCAGCTCGGGGAGGAACTACGAGCAGTACTTC.